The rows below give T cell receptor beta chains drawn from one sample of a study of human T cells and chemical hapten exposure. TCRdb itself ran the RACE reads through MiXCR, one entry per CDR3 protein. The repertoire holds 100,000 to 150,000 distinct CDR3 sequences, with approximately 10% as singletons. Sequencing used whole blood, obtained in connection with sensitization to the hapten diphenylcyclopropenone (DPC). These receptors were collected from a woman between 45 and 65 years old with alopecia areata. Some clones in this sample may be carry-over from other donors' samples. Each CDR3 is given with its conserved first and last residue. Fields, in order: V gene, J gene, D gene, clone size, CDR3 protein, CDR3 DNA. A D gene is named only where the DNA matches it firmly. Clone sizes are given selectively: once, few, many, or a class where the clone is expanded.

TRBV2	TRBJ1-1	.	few	CASSEYSMNTEAFF	TGTGCCAGCAGTGAATACAGCATGAACACTGAAGCTTTCTTT
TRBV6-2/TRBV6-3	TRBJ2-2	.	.	CASSSVTGELFF	TGTGCCAGCAGTTCCGTTACCGGGGAGCTGTTTTTT
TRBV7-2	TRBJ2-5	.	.	CASSRGVQETQYF	TGTGCCAGCAGCCGCGGGGTCCAAGAGACCCAGTACTTC
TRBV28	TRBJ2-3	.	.	CASSIWTSADTQYF	TGTGCCAGCAGTATCTGGACTTCCGCAGATACGCAGTATTTT
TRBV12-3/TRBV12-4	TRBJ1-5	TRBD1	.	CASSLQGGASNQPQHF	TGTGCCAGCAGTCTTCAAGGGGGCGCGAGCAATCAGCCCCAGCATTTT
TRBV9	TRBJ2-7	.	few	CASSGSGTYEQYF	TGTGCCAGCAGCGGTAGCGGAACCTACGAGCAGTACTTC
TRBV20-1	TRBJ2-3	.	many	CSARGLGIISGRGSTDTQYF	TGCAGTGCTAGAGGCCTTGGGATCATCTCGGGTAGAGGTAGCACAGATACGCAGTATTTT
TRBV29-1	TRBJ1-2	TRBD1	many	CSVGSRTGDYGYTF	TGCAGCGTTGGAAGCCGGACAGGGGACTATGGCTACACCTTC
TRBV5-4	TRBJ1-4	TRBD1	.	CASSRGDRANEKLFF	TGTGCCAGCAGCAGGGGGGACAGGGCTAATGAAAAACTGTTTTTT
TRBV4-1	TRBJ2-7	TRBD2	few	CASSRMTSGSDEQYF	TGCGCCAGCAGCCGCATGACTAGCGGGAGTGATGAGCAGTACTTC
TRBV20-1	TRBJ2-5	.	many	CSALKGLPAETQYF	TGCAGTGCTCTCAAGGGACTCCCAGCCGAGACCCAGTACTTC
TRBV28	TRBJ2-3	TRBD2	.	CASTSLVIAGIDTQYF	TGTGCCAGCACCTCCTTGGTAATAGCGGGAATAGATACGCAGTATTTT
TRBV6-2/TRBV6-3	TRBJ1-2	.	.	CASSYSDYGYTF	TGTGCCAGCAGTTACTCCGACTATGGCTACACCTTC
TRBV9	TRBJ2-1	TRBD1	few	CASSADRGPSYNEQFF	TGTGCCAGCAGCGCCGACAGGGGGCCTTCCTACAATGAGCAGTTCTTC
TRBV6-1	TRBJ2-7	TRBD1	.	CASSPIGTGHNEQYF	TGTGCCAGCAGTCCTATAGGGACAGGGCACAACGAGCAGTACTTC
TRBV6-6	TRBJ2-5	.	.	CASSRDREETQYF	TGTGCCAGCAGCCGCGACAGAGAAGAGACCCAGTACTTC
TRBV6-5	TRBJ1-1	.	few	CASSYWGVTANTEAFF	TGTGCCAGCAGTTACTGGGGGGTGACGGCGAACACTGAAGCTTTCTTT
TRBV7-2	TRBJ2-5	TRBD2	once	CASSVTGLAGETQYF	TGTGCCAGCAGCGTGACTGGACTAGCCGGAGAGACCCAGTACTTC
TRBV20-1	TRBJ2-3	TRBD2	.	CSATGLADTDTQYF	TGCAGTGCAACCGGACTAGCGGACACAGATACGCAGTATTTT
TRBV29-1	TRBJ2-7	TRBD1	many	CSVEPTGGARQYF	TGCAGCGTTGAACCTACAGGGGGCGCGCGGCAGTACTTC
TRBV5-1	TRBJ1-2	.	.	CASSWGTEETF	TGCGCCAGCAGCTGGGGGACCGAGGAGACCTTC
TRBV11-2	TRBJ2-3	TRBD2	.	CASSLTHGGGPDTQYF	TGTGCCAGCAGCTTAACTCACGGCGGGGGGCCAGATACGCAGTATTTT
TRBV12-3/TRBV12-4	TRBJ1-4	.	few	CASTSTGGEKLFF	TGTGCCAGCACCTCGACAGGAGGGGAAAAACTGTTTTTT
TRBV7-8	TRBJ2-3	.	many	CASSLASGPDTQYF	TGTGCCAGCAGCTTAGCAAGTGGCCCAGATACGCAGTATTTT
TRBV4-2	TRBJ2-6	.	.	CASSQEVQGGGVNVLTF	TGTGCCAGCAGCCAAGAGGTCCAGGGGGGAGGGGTCAACGTCCTGACTTTC